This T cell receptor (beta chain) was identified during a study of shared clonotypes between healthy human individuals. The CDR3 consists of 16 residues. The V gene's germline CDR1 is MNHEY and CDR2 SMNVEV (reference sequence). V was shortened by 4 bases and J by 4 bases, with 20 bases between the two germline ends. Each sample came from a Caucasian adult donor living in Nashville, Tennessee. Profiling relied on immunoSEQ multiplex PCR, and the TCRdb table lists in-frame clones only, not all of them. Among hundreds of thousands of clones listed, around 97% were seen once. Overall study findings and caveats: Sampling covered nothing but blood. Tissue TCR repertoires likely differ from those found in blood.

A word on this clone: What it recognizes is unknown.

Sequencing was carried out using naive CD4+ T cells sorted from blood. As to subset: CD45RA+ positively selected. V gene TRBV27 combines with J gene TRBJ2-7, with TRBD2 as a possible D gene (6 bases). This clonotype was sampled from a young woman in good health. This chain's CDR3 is CASSSLPTRSGYEQYF. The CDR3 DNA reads TGTGCCAGCAGTTCACTCCCGACTAGATCTGGGTACGAGCAGTACTTC.